This entry lists 32 T cell receptor beta chains sequenced from one sample in a study of blood T cell repertoires in COVID-19. Method: immunoSEQ multiplex PCR; TCRdb's copy keeps in-frame clones and lacks some. Counted here are 150,000 to 170,000 clones, under 85% occurring once; the ten biggest clones make up around 3.5%. Sequencing was carried out using peripheral blood. The receptors were gathered from an elderly woman with acute or convalescent COVID-19.

V is TRBV5-1 and J is TRBJ2-3; D possibly corresponds to TRBD2 (6 bases). The CDR3 totals 15 residues. The germline V and J ends were trimmed by 4 bases and 5 bases, with 17 bases remaining between them. CDR1 and CDR2 (germline): SGHRS, YFSETQ. CDR3 DNA sequence: TGCGCCAGCAGCCCCCGGGACTTCACCGGAGATACGCAGTATTTT. The encoded protein is CASSPRDFTGDTQYF.

The chain couples TRBV7-9 to TRBJ1-2; TRBD1 agrees at 10 bases. Germline V gene sequence: CDR1 SEHNR, CDR2 FQNEAQ (reference sequence). After removal of 3 bases from V and 3 bases from J, the junction contained 1 base not matched to a gene. The CDR3 spans 14 residues. The CDR3 reads CASSLTGGDYGYTF. The CDR3 DNA follows: TGTGCCAGCAGCTTGACAGGGGGCGACTATGGCTACACCTTC.

The DNA for the CDR3 is TGTGCCAGCAGTGAATGGTTGGACTTGGAGAATTCACCCCTCCACTTT. Its protein product is CASSEWLDLENSPLHF. The J gene is TRBJ1-6, the V gene TRBV25-1; D uncertain. The CDR3 has 16 residues. Germline CDR1 and CDR2: MGHDK and SYGVNS. Trimming pared 1 base from V and 7 bases from J, leaving 14 bases between.

This sequence joins TRBV9 and TRBJ1-1, with D perhaps TRBD1 (5 bases). Trimming removed 2 bases at V and 4 bases at J, with 21 bases between. The CDR3 runs 17 residues. Per the germline V gene, CDR1 is SGDLS and CDR2 is YYNGEE. DNA of the CDR3: TGTGCCAGCAGCGTCGGTTTGCAGGGATGGGGAGGCACTGAAGCTTTCTTT. Amino acid sequence: CASSVGLQGWGGTEAFF. Supplemented by reference TRBV9 and TRBJ1-1, the full variable domain reads DSGVTQTPKHLITATGQRVTLRCSPRSGDLSVYWYQQSLDQGLQFLIQYYNGEERAKGNILERFSAQQFPDLHSELNLSSLELGDSALYFCASSVGLQGWGGTEAFFGQGTRLTVV.

The chain couples TRBV30 to TRBJ2-1, with D maybe TRBD1 (6 bases). The V end lost 3 bases, the J end lost 1 base, and 13 bases lay between the germline ends. CDR3 length equals 15 residues. The germline gives CDR1 GTSNPN, CDR2 SVGIG (reference sequence). CDR3 amino acids: CAWRTTGLSYNEQFF. The CDR3 region has the DNA TGTGCCTGGAGGACCACAGGGTTATCCTACAATGAGCAGTTCTTC.

The V call is TRBV7-3, the J call TRBJ1-1; tentative D call: TRBD1 (6 bases). CDR3 length: 13 amino acids. V lost 5 bases to trimming and J lost 5 bases, with 12 bases between them. From germline, CDR1 is SGHTA and CDR2 FQGTGA. CDR3 residues: CASSPNRETEAFF. The CDR3 DNA sequence: TGTGCCAGCAGCCCCAACAGGGAGACTGAAGCTTTCTTT.

The gene calls are TRBV19 and TRBJ1-1; 7 bases map to TRBD1. The CDR3 runs to 13 residues. Per the germline V gene, CDR1 is LNHDA and CDR2 is SQIVND (reference sequence). Trimming at V came to 11 bases and at J to 1 base, leaving 7 bases not matched to a gene. The CDR3 nucleotides read TGTGCCTCTAAGGGGGCGTGGAACACTGAAGCTTTCTTT. Translating gives CASKGAWNTEAFF.

This clone occurred once. This chain uses TRBV10-3 with TRBJ2-2; 9 positions match TRBD1. The CDR3 runs 15 residues. Per germline, CDR1 ENHRY and CDR2 SYGVKD. Germline trimming cut 7 bases from V and 6 bases from J; bases unmatched to any gene: 9. CDR3 residues: CAIKPGQGEPGELFF. In DNA, the CDR3 is TGTGCCATCAAACCGGGACAGGGCGAACCCGGGGAGCTGTTTTTT.

The chain combines TRBV6-1 with TRBJ1-1; D is ambiguous. This CDR3 region has 15 residues. V shed 1 base and J shed 4 bases, with 13 bases lying between them. Germline values: CDR1 MNHNS, CDR2 SASEGT. The CDR3 region is CASSEGKGRVTEAFF. CDR3 in DNA: TGTGCCAGCAGTGAAGGTAAAGGGAGGGTCACTGAAGCTTTCTTT.

The chain uses TRBV19 and TRBJ1-1, with D maybe TRBD1 (6 bases). This CDR3 contains 14 residues. Trimming removed 4 bases at V and 3 bases at J, with 12 bases between. Germline loops: CDR1 LNHDA, CDR2 SQIVND (reference sequence). Here the CDR3 DNA reads TGTGCCAGTAGTACCCAGGGGCGGTACACTGAAGCTTTCTTT. This codes for CASSTQGRYTEAFF.

This chain connects TRBV19 to TRBJ1-1; TRBD1 matches 9 bases. In germline, CDR1 is LNHDA, CDR2 SQIVND (reference sequence). The trim removed 9 bases at V and 6 bases at J, leaving 8 bases unmatched. The length of the CDR3 is 13 residues. The CDR3 is CASRDREYAEAFF. The CDR3 coding sequence is TGTGCCAGCCGGGACAGGGAGTACGCTGAAGCTTTCTTT.

V usage is TRBV10-3 and J usage is TRBJ2-3, with 11 positions matching TRBD2. Trimming cost V 4 bases and J 0 bases; bases outside gene matches: 0. This CDR3 is 15 amino acids long. From germline, CDR1 is ENHRY and CDR2 SYGVKD. The CDR3 is CAISGTSGSTDTQYF. CDR3 DNA: TGTGCCATCAGTGGGACTAGCGGGAGCACAGATACGCAGTATTTT.

The chain links TRBV6-5 to TRBJ1-1; 7 bases are a match to TRBD1. CDR1 and CDR2 (germline): MNHEY, SVGAGI. The ends lost 4 bases at V and 1 base at J; junction bases unmatched: 9. This CDR3 is built from 16 residues. The CDR3 nucleotides read TGTGCCAGCAGTTCCGTCCACAGGGGTAAGAACACTGAAGCTTTCTTT. Translating it yields CASSSVHRGKNTEAFF.

This chain uses TRBV2 with TRBJ2-5, with D possibly being TRBD2 (6 bases). V was pared by 6 bases and J by 5 bases, with 13 bases between. Germline-derived CDR1 and CDR2 are SNHLY and FYNNEI. This CDR3 has 13 amino acids. Written as DNA, the CDR3 is TGTGCCAGCAGGGAGGGAGGCTTGGAGACCCAGTACTTC. Its protein is CASREGGLETQYF.

The chain links TRBV11-2 to TRBJ1-1, with a tentative D call TRBD1 (6 bases). CDR1 SGHAT and CDR2 FQNNGV come from the germline V gene. V lost 0 bases and J 3 bases, leaving 8 bases between the germline ends. This CDR3 region has 14 residues. CDR3 sequence: CASSLDTGYTEAFF. In DNA, the CDR3 is TGTGCCAGCAGCTTAGATACAGGGTACACTGAAGCTTTCTTT. Full variable domain (outside the CDR3, taken from reference TRBV11-2 and TRBJ1-1): EAGVAQSPRYKIIEKRQSVAFWCNPISGHATLYWYQQILGQGPKLLIQFQNNGVVDDSQLPKDRFSAERLKGVDSTLKIQPAKLEDSAVYLCASSLDTGYTEAFFGQGTRLTVV.

DNA of the CDR3: TGTGCCAGCAGTTCGGTCCAGGACTATGGCTACACCTTC. It codes for CASSSVQDYGYTF. The genes are TRBV6-5 and TRBJ1-2; D gene ambiguous. The length of the CDR3 is 13 residues. V lost 4 bases, J lost 3 bases, and 9 bases lay in between. CDR1 and CDR2 from the germline V gene are MNHEY and SVGAGI.

This clone was seen only once. This sequence joins TRBV6-2 or TRBV6-3 and TRBJ1-1; D might be TRBD1 (5 bases). The CDR3 totals 16 residues. Germline assignment: CDR1 MNHEY and CDR2 SVGEGT. Trimming cost V 2 bases and J 4 bases, with 17 bases left between them. In DNA, the CDR3 is TGTGCCAGCAGTTACCCGCGCGGGGGAGGTGGCACTGAAGCTTTCTTT. It codes for CASSYPRGGGGTEAFF.

This rearrangement joins TRBV7-9 to TRBJ1-1; TRBD1 matches 8 bases. J was trimmed by 5 bases and V by 5 bases; bases with no gene match: 7. Per the germline V gene, CDR1 is SEHNR and CDR2 is FQNEAQ (reference sequence). The CDR3 consists of 14 residues. CDR3 coding DNA: TGTGCCAGCAGCCCCGGACAGGGACGGACTGAAGCTTTCTTT. Its translation is CASSPGQGRTEAFF.

The chain has TRBV6-5 and TRBJ2-5; TRBD1 matches at 7 bases. The J segment lost 3 bases and the V segment lost 8 bases, leaving 0 bases of the junction unmatched. The germline gives CDR1 MNHEY, CDR2 SVGAGI. CDR3 length: 11 amino acids. This chain's CDR3 is CASGTEETQYF. CDR3 bases: TGTGCCAGCGGGACAGAAGAGACCCAGTACTTC.

The gene calls are TRBV6-5 and TRBJ1-1, with D unresolved. Looked up from germline, CDR1 is MNHEY and CDR2 is SVGAGI. CDR3 length equals 15 residues. V was cut by 0 bases and J by 0 bases, with 8 bases left in between. The CDR3 here is CASSYSNSLNTEAFF. For the CDR3, the DNA is TGTGCCAGCAGTTACTCGAACAGCCTGAACACTGAAGCTTTCTTT.

V and J are TRBV30 and TRBJ1-6; D not certain. Germline V gives CDR1 GTSNPN, CDR2 SVGIG (reference sequence). The CDR3 loop spans 16 amino acids. V lost 5 bases and J lost 5, with 19 bases in between. CDR3 DNA sequence: TGTGCCTGGTCAGTTGAGGGCGTAGGAAATAATTCACCCCTCCACTTT. Protein sequence: CAWSVEGVGNNSPLHF. The full variable domain, its missing parts supplied by reference TRBV30 and TRBJ1-6, is SQTIHQWPATLVQPVGSPLSLECTVEGTSNPNLYWYRQAAGRGLQLLFYSVGIGQISSEVPQNLSASRPQDRQFILSSKKLLLSDSGFYLCAWSVEGVGNNSPLHFGNGTRLTVT.

The rearrangement links TRBV6-5 to TRBJ1-1, with 7 positions matching TRBD1. Unmatched junction bases numbered 7, after V lost 5 bases and J lost 1 base. Germline CDR1 reads MNHEY; CDR2 reads SVGAGI. The CDR3 contains 15 residues. In DNA form, the CDR3 reads TGTGCCAGCAGTACAGGACAGGTTTCGAACACTGAAGCTTTCTTT. Its translation: CASSTGQVSNTEAFF.

The CDR3 spells CASTEPEKFYGYTF. The CDR3 coding sequence is TGTGCCAGCACCGAACCGGAGAAGTTCTATGGCTACACCTTC. The V gene is TRBV6-6, the J gene TRBJ1-2; D unresolved. Germline V gene data show CDR1 as MNHNY and CDR2 as SVGAGI (reference sequence). This CDR3 contains 14 residues. Trimming cost V 7 bases and J 4 bases, with 16 bases left between them.

The V call is TRBV7-6, the J call TRBJ2-2; 9 bases line up with TRBD1. Trimming took 5 bases from V and 6 from J; bases not matched to a gene: 13. From germline, CDR1 is SGHVS and CDR2 FNYEAQ. CDR3 length: 17 residues. The CDR3 nucleotides are TGTGCCAGCAGCCAAAATCCCGGGACAGGGTTCTCCGGGGAGCTGTTTTTT. Amino acid sequence: CASSQNPGTGFSGELFF.

This chain uses TRBV15 with TRBJ1-2, with TRBD1 identical over 8 bases. The CDR3 sequence is 13 residues long. Germline lookup yields CDR1 LNHNV and CDR2 YYDKDF (reference sequence). Trimming at V came to 7 bases and at J to 7 bases, leaving 8 bases not matched to a gene. As DNA, the CDR3 is TGTGCCACCACCCCGGACAGGGACGTTGGCTACACCTTC. Translation gives CATTPDRDVGYTF.

To note about this clone: One end of the junction is discordant with germline, which a read error may explain. The V call is TRBV7-7, the J call TRBJ2-1, with TRBD2 identical over 9 bases. Germline V gives CDR1 SSHAT, CDR2 FNYEAQ (reference sequence). The CDR3 loop spans 14 amino acids. CDR3 residues: CASSLGTSTNEQFF. CDR3 nucleotides: TGTGCTAGCAGCTTAGGGACTAGCACCAATGAGCAGTTCTTC.

This chain connects TRBV19 to TRBJ2-1, with D perhaps TRBD2 (6 bases). Germline V CDR1 and CDR2: LNHDA, SQIVND (reference sequence). V was trimmed by 6 bases and J by 0 bases, leaving 24 bases between them. CDR3 size: 19 residues. CDR3 sequence reads: CASRGVPGHSGPSYNEQFF. The CDR3 DNA reads as TGTGCCAGTAGGGGGGTGCCGGGGCATAGCGGTCCCTCCTACAATGAGCAGTTCTTC. Filled out from reference TRBV19 and TRBJ2-1, the complete variable domain reads DGGITQSPKYLFRKEGQNVTLSCEQNLNHDAMYWYRQDPGQGLRLIYYSQIVNDFQKGDIAEGYSVSREKKESFPLTVTSAQKNPTAFYLCASRGVPGHSGPSYNEQFFGPGTRLTVL.

The CDR3 DNA reads TGCGCCAGCAGCAATGGGACAGTCGGGAGCAATCAGCCCCAGCATTTT. Translation: CASSNGTVGSNQPQHF. The chain carries TRBV5-1 and TRBJ1-5; 7 bases fit TRBD1. The V and J ends lost 4 bases and 1 base, in that order; junction bases with no gene match: 8. Looked up from germline, CDR1 is SGHRS and CDR2 is YFSETQ. CDR3 size: 16 residues.

In regard to this clone: The junction and the germline gene differ at one end; a read error may be behind it. The gene calls are TRBV6-1 and TRBJ2-7; TRBD1 agrees at 9 bases. The CDR3 is 16 residues long. CDR1 and CDR2 from the germline V gene are MNHNS and SASEGT. The CDR3 protein is CASSEASGQGFSVRPF. The CDR3 DNA reads TGTGCCAGCAGTGAAGCTTCGGGACAGGGCTTTTCGGTCAGACCCTTC.

This clone appeared a few times. DNA for the CDR3: TGTGCCAGTAGCGCCACAGGGGCAGATACGCAGTATTTT. It translates to CASSATGADTQYF. The chain links TRBV19 to TRBJ2-3, with TRBD1 matching 7 bases. The CDR3 covers 13 residues. Trimming took 6 bases from V and 4 from J; bases not matched to a gene: 4. Germline V CDR1 and CDR2: LNHDA, SQIVND (reference sequence).

This clone has a single count. The genes are TRBV7-2 and TRBJ2-5, with D possibly matching TRBD1 (7 bases). The CDR3 spans 14 residues. Trimming took off 3 bases at V and 4 bases at J, with 12 bases between the two ends. CDR1 is SGHTA and CDR2 is FQGNSA in the germline V gene. The CDR3 protein is CASSFQGGPETQYF. CDR3 in DNA: TGTGCCAGCAGCTTCCAGGGGGGCCCAGAGACCCAGTACTTC.

The chain carries TRBV7-9 and TRBJ2-7; D uncertain. The CDR3 covers 14 residues. Trimming cost V 5 bases and J 3 bases, with 14 bases left between them. Looked up from germline, CDR1 is SEHNR and CDR2 is FQNEAQ (reference sequence). CDR3 in DNA: TGTGCCAGCAGCCACACAGTTGCCTACTACGAGCAGTACTTC. Translation gives CASSHTVAYYEQYF.